This T cell receptor beta chain comes out of a study of regulatory T cells in long-lasting Graves disease. This clonotype was observed at least ten times. Its cognate antigen is unknown. The time point is: persistent/refractory GD, antithyroid drugs over 5 years with positive TRAb. PBMC-extracted RNA yielded the TCR library. CDR1 and CDR2 from the germline V gene are GTSNPN and SVGIG (reference sequence). V was cut by 0 bases and J by 3 bases, with 5 bases left in between. The CDR3 totals 12 residues. Study observations and caveats: Persistent Graves' cases showed lower TCR diversity than newly diagnosed cases. Among samples with persistent disease, TRBV28, TRBJ1-2 and TRBJ2-5 were favored.

HTBI primers from iRepertoire and Arm-PCR of CDR3 regions yielded the TCR beta libraries. TCRdb called the multiplex PCR reads again in MiXCR, with one record for every CDR3 protein. Here the sample spans 400,000 to 500,000 distinct CDR3 sequences, around a fifth being singletons. The sequencing used peripheral blood mononuclear cells (PBMCs), collected when the disease was refractory, from a patient treated with antithyroid drugs. The chain uses TRBV30 and TRBJ1-1; perhaps TRBD1 as D (5 bases). This clonotype was obtained from a female donor with Graves disease. CDR3 coding DNA: TGTGCCTGGAGTGTGGGGGACACTGAAGCTTTCTTT. Its translation is CAWSVGDTEAFF. Together with reference TRBV30 and TRBJ1-1, the CDR3 gives the full variable domain: SQTIHQWPATLVQPVGSPLSLECTVEGTSNPNLYWYRQAAGRGLQLLFYSVGIGQISSEVPQNLSASRPQDRQFILSSKKLLLSDSGFYLCAWSVGDTEAFFGQGTRLTVV.